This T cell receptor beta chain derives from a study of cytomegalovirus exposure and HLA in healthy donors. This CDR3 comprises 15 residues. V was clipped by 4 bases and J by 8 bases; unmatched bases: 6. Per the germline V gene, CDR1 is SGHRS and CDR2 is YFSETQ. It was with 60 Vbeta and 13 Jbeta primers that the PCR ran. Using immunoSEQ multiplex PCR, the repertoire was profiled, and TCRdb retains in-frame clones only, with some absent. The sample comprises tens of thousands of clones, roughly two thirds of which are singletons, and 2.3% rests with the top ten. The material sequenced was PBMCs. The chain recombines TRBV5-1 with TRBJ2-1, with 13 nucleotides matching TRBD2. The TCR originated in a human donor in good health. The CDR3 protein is CASSRGTSGEDEQFF. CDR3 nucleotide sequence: TGCGCCAGCAGCAGAGGGACTAGCGGGGAGGATGAGCAGTTCTTC.